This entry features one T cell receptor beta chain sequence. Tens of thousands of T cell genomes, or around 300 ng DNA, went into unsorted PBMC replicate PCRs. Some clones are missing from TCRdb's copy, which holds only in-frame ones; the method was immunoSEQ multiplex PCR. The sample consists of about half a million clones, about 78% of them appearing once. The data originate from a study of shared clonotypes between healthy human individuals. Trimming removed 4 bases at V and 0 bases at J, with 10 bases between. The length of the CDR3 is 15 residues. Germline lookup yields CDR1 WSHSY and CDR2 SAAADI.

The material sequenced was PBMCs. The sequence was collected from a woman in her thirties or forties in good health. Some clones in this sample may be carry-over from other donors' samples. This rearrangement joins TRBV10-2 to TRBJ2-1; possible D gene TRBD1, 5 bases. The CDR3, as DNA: TGCGCCAGCAGTGGGGGCTACACCTCCTACAATGAGCAGTTCTTC. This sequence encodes CASSGGYTSYNEQFF.